This is a list of T cell receptor beta chains from one sample in a study of blood T cell repertoires in COVID-19. Assay used: immunoSEQ multiplex PCR; TCRdb lists only in-frame clones, some missing. Here the sample spans about 240,000 clones, roughly 86% being singletons. Sequencing used peripheral blood. These receptors were taken from a man older than 75 with acute or convalescent COVID-19. Each CDR3 is given with its conserved first and last residue. D genes are given only for firm matches. The size field is filled for only some rows; it gives once, few, many or a size class.

>TRBJ2-5|TRBD2|TRBV9|.
TGTGCCAGCAGCGTAGCTGAGATAGCGGGAGGTCGGGAGACCCAGTACTTC
CASSVAEIAGGRETQYF
>TRBJ1-6|TRBD1|TRBV3-1/TRBV3-2|.
TGTGCCAGCAGCTTCCGACAGGGGATAAATTCACCCCTCCACTTT
CASSFRQGINSPLHF
>TRBJ2-3|TRBD2|TRBV3-1/TRBV3-2|.
TGTGCCAGCAGCCTGGGGGGGATGAGGACAGATACGCAGTATTTT
CASSLGGMRTDTQYF
>TRBJ2-7|.|TRBV11-2|.
TGTGCCAGCAGCCTCGCCCCGGTGATGGTGTCCTACGAGCAGTACTTC
CASSLAPVMVSYEQYF
>TRBJ1-5|TRBD1|TRBV23-1|.
TGCGCCAGCAGGCCCTGGGGTCCAGGGGGCTGCAATCAGCCCCAGCATTTT
CASRPWGPGGCNQPQHF
>TRBJ1-6|.|TRBV19|.
TGTGCCAGTAGTATGGGGAGTTTCTTGGATTCACCCCTCCACTTT
CASSMGSFLDSPLHF
>TRBJ1-1|.|TRBV7-9|.
TGTGCCAGCAGCTTAGGCGCGTCGAACACTGAAGCTTTCTTT
CASSLGASNTEAFF
>TRBJ1-1|.|TRBV6-6|.
TGTGCCAGCAGCCGCTCCGAGGCTTTCTTT
CASSRSEAFF
>TRBJ2-3|.|TRBV7-9|once
TGTGCCAGCAGTTCCGGTGGGGGCACCACAGATACGCAGTATTTT
CASSSGGGTTDTQYF
>TRBJ2-2|TRBD1|TRBV5-4|once
TGTGCCAGCAGCTTGAATTCAGGGGGCTTGGCCGGGGAGCTGTTTTTT
CASSLNSGGLAGELFF
>TRBJ1-2|TRBD1|TRBV7-2|.
TGTGCCAGCAGCCCTGACAGGGGGCGTATCTATGGCTACACCTTC
CASSPDRGRIYGYTF
>TRBJ2-3|TRBD2|TRBV24-1|.
TGTGCCACCAGTGATACCCTCGGACGGGAGGTCGAAGATACGCAGTATTTT
CATSDTLGREVEDTQYF
>TRBJ2-5|TRBD2|TRBV7-3|few
TGTGCCAGCAGCGTGGGGACTAGCGGGACCCAGTACTTC
CASSVGTSGTQYF
>TRBJ2-2|.|TRBV5-1|.
TGCGCCAGCAGCGCCCTCTACCGCACCGGGGAGCTGTTTTTT
CASSALYRTGELFF
>TRBJ1-3|.|TRBV19|.
TGTGCCAGTCGGGGCCTGGAGGGAGCTCCTGGAAACACCATATATTTT
CASRGLEGAPGNTIYF
>TRBJ1-4|.|TRBV7-2|.
TGTGCCAGCAGCTTAGGGGGGCTTAGTGAAAAACTGTTTTTT
CASSLGGLSEKLFF
>TRBJ2-6|.|TRBV5-4|.
TGTGCCAGCAGTGGAGGGGGCGTTGTAGGGGCCAACGTCCTGACTTTC
CASSGGGVVGANVLTF